This T cell receptor beta chain stems from a study of shared clonotypes between healthy human individuals. The study's findings and limits: Sequencing depth was predicted to influence how clonotypes are shared among donors. It was observed that roughly 5.4% of naive CD4 clonotypes were shared across four donors. Generation probabilities were higher for clonotypes shared across all four sorted-subset donors than for unshared ones.

In the source study's methods: There were no quality scores in the junction-only immunoSEQ sequences, so filtering differed. Assay used: immunoSEQ multiplex PCR; TCRdb lists only in-frame clones, some missing. D and trimming were read from the DNA, whereas the V and J calls and clone size are those reported in that table. The data contain around 240,000 clones, approximately 65% of them singletons. Germline values: CDR1 MNHNS, CDR2 SASEGT. Trimming pared 6 bases from V and 15 bases from J, leaving 18 bases between. The CDR3 is 12 residues long. About this clone itself: Antigen: not known.

This clonotype originated in a man aged 25-45 years in good health. The sequenced sample was memory CD4+ T cells sorted from blood. Noted subset: CD45RA-negative fraction. The gene calls are TRBV6-1 and TRBJ2-1; possibly TRBD1 or TRBD2 for D (5 bases each). The CDR3 loop is CASRKNRDRPFF. The CDR3 DNA is TGTGCCAGCAGAAAAAACCGGGACCGTCCGTTCTTC.